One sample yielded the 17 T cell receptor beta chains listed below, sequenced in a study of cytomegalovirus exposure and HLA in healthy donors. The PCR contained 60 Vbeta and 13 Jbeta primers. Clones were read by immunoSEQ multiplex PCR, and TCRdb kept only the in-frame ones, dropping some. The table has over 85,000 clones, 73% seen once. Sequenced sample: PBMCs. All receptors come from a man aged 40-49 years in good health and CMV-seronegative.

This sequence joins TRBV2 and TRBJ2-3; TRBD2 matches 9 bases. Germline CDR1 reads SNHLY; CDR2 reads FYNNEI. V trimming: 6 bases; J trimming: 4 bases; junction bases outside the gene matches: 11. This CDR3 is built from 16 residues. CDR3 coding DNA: TGTGCCAGCAGGAGCCAGGGCGGGGGGGTTCCAGATACGCAGTATTTT. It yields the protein CASRSQGGGVPDTQYF.

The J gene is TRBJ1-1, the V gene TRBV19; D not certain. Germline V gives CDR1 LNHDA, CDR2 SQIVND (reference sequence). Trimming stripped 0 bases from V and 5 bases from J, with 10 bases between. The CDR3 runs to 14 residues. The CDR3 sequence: CASSIEQFDTEAFF. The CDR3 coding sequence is TGTGCCAGTAGTATAGAACAGTTTGATACTGAAGCTTTCTTT. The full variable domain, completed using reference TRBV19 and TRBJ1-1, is DGGITQSPKYLFRKEGQNVTLSCEQNLNHDAMYWYRQDPGQGLRLIYYSQIVNDFQKGDIAEGYSVSREKKESFPLTVTSAQKNPTAFYLCASSIEQFDTEAFFGQGTRLTVV.

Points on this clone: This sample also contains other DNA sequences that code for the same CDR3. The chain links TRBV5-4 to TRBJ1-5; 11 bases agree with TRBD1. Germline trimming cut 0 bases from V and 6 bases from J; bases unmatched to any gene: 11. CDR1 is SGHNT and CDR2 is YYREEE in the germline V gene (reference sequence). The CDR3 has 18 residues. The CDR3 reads CASSLVPLWTGGGQPQHF. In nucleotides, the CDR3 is TGTGCCAGCAGCTTGGTACCCCTATGGACAGGGGGCGGTCAGCCCCAGCATTTT.

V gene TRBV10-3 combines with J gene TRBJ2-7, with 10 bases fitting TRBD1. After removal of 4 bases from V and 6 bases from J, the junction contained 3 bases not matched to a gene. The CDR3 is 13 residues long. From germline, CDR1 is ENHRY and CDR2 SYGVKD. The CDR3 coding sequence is TGTGCCATCAGTGGACAGGGGGCGGGCGAGCAGTACTTC. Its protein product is CAISGQGAGEQYF.

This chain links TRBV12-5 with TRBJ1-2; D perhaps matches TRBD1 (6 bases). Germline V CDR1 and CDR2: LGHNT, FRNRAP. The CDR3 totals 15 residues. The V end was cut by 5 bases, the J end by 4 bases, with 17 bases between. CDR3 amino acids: CASGIRGGGLYGYTF. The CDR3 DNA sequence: TGTGCTAGTGGTATAAGGGGGGGCGGCCTCTATGGCTACACCTTC.

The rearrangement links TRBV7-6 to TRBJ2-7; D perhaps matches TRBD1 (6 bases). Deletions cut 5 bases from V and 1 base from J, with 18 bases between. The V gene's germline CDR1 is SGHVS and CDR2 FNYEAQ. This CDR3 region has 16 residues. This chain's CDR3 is CASSPSRGTLSYEQYF. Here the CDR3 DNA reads TGTGCCAGCAGCCCTTCCAGGGGAACCCTGTCCTACGAGCAGTACTTC.

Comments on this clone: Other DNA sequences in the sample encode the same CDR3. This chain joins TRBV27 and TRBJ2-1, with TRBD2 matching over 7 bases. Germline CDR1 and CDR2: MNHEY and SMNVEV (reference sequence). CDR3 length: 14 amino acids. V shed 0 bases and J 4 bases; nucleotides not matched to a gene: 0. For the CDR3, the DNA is TGTGCCAGCAGTTTATCGGGGGGGTACAATGAGCAGTTCTTC. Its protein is CASSLSGGYNEQFF.

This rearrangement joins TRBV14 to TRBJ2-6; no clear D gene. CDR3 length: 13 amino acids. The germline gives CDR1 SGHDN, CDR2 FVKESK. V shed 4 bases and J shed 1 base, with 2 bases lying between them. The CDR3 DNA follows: TGTGCCAGCAGCCCTTCTGGGGCCAACGTCCTGACTTTC. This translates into CASSPSGANVLTF.

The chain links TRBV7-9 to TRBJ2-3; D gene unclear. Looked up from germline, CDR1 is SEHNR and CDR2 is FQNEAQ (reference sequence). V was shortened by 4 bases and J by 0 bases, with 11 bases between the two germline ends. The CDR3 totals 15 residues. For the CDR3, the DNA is TGTGCCAGCAGCTCCGGAGCCCTAAGCACAGATACGCAGTATTTT. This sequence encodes CASSSGALSTDTQYF.

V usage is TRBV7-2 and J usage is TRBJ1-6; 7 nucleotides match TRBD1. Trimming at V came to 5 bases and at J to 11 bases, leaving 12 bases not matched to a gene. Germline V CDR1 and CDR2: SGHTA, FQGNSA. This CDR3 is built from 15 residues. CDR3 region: CASSLGQVRGPPLHF. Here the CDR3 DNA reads TGTGCCAGCAGCCTCGGACAGGTTAGGGGTCCACCCCTCCACTTT.

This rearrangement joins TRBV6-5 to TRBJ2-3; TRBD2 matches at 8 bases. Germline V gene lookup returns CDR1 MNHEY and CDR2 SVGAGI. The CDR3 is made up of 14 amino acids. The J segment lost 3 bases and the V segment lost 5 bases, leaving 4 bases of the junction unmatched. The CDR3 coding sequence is TGTGCCAGCAGTCTGGGACTAGTAACAGATACGCAGTATTTT. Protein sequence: CASSLGLVTDTQYF.

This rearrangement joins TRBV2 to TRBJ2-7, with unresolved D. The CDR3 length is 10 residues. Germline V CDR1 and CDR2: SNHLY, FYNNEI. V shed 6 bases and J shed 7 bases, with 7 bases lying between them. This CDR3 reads CASRAVEQYF. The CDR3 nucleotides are TGTGCCAGCAGGGCGGTTGAGCAGTACTTC.

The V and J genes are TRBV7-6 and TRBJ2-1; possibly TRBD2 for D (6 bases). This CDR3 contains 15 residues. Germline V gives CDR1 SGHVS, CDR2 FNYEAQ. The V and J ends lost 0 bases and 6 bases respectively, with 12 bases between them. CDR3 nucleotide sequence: TGTGCCAGCAGCTTAGCGCCGGGGGTGCGCAATGAGCAGTTCTTC. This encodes CASSLAPGVRNEQFF.

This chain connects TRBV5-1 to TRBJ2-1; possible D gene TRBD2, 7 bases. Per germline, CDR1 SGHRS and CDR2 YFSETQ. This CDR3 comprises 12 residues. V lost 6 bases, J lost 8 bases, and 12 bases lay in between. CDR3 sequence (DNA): TGCGCCAGCAACCGGGGGGCCTATGAGCAGTTCTTC. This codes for CASNRGAYEQFF.

The CDR3 sequence is CATSRDGTGANEQFF. CDR3 DNA: TGTGCCACCAGCAGAGATGGGACAGGGGCCAATGAGCAGTTCTTC. This chain uses TRBV15 with TRBJ2-1; TRBD1 matches at 10 bases. The CDR3 totals 15 residues. Germline CDR1 and CDR2: LNHNV and YYDKDF (reference sequence). Losses at the gene ends were 0 bases for V and 6 bases for J; bases not matched to a gene: 2. Full variable domain (missing parts from reference TRBV15 and TRBJ2-1): DAMVIQNPRYQVTQFGKPVTLSCSQTLNHNVMYWYQQKSSQAPKLLFHYYDKDFNNEADTPDNFQSRRPNTSFCFLDIRSPGLGDTAMYLCATSRDGTGANEQFFGPGTRLTVL.

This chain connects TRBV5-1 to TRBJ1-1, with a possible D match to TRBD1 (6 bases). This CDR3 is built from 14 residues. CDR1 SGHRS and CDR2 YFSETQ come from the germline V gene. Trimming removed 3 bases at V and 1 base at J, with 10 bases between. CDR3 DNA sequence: TGCGCCAGCAGCTCTTTAGGGGGGAACACTGAAGCTTTCTTT. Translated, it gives CASSSLGGNTEAFF.

The CDR3 DNA is TGTGCCAGCAGCCCCAAGCAGGGCTTTTGGAACACCATATATTTT. Amino acids: CASSPKQGFWNTIYF. V usage is TRBV11-2 and J usage is TRBJ1-3, with a possible D match to TRBD1 (5 bases). Germline lookup yields CDR1 SGHAT and CDR2 FQNNGV. This CDR3 has 15 residues. Between the trimmed V and J ends, which lost 5 bases and 7 bases, there was a span of 18 bases.